The present entry profiles one T cell receptor beta chain with its context. Its specific antigen is unknown. No much larger clone exists at a distance of one base, and base qualities are not known. The data originate from a study of T-cell reconstitution after alpha-beta-depleted transplantation in children (dated by TCRdb to 2015 to 2016). For the study in its entirety: Using TCR repertoire profiling, the study followed T-cell immune reconstitution in a quantitative way in children after TCRalphabeta/CD19-depleted allogeneic hematopoietic cell transplantation. What the authors observed across the whole study: Over the following months the frequencies of hyperexpanded clones went down, and after one year T-cell counts and TCRbeta diversity were mostly credited to newly produced T cells. In some patients, the high TCRbeta diversity seen at day 60 was put down to recipient T cells and intrathymic progenitors that had survived conditioning. The apparently early alphabetaT-cell count recovery about two months after transplant was reportedly dependent on only several hundred rapidly expanded clones derived from non-depleted graft cells.

The label giving this sample's treatment or condition can be read as: allogeneic hematopoietic cell transplantation with graft depleted of TCRalphabeta T cells and CD19 B cells. TCRalphabeta/CD19-depleted allogeneic hematopoietic cell grafts were given to the transplant recipients, all of whom were children. From a lookup of the germline V gene, CDR1 and CDR2 are SQVTM and ANQGSEA. Taken from cysteine to phenylalanine, the CDR3 has 11 residues. The retained sequence is limited to the CDR3, 33 bases, with the frame set at the first base. Trimming costs V 4 bases and J 5 bases, and their ends lie 8 bases apart. Libraries were prepared through PCR. This sample was sequenced with an Illumina HiSeq 2500. TCR library preparation used molecular barcoding, with unique molecular identifiers applied to normalize quantification of the TCRbeta repertoire. The raw public reads went through TCRdb reprocessing: fastp at Q25, MiXCR clone calling, in-frame beta chains kept. Rows are combined by CDR3 protein, so each entry shows the most common genes and DNA. The sample table records roughly 350,000 distinct CDR3 sequences; 15% to 20% of these occur just once. Roughly 41% of the sample goes to the ten largest clones.

This clonotype originated in a male patient aged 2-10 years who had a stem cell transplant for acute lymphoblastic leukemia, so the T cells may come from the graft donor. The specimen comprised PBMCs, mostly from graft donor cells, sampled 360 days after TCRalphabeta/CD19-depleted stem cell transplant. The V and J segments used are TRBV29-1 and TRBJ2-5; the D gene identity is not certain. The bases are TGCAGCGTTGCGGAAGGGGAGACCCAGTACTTC. It specifies CSVAEGETQYF.